The 17 T cell receptor beta chains listed next were all sequenced from one sample in a study of cytomegalovirus exposure and HLA in healthy donors. A multiplex PCR was run with 60 Vbeta primers and 13 Jbeta primers. Generated by immunoSEQ multiplex PCR, the TCRdb table keeps only in-frame clones and is missing some. This sample yields approximately 130,000 clones, of which about three quarters are seen a single time; around 3.6% belongs to the top ten. Sample: PBMCs. The receptors derive from a man aged 30-40 years in good health and CMV-seronegative.

The chain recombines TRBV7-9 with TRBJ1-2; D perhaps matches TRBD1 (6 bases). Germline V gives CDR1 SEHNR, CDR2 FQNEAQ (reference sequence). The ends were cut back, 5 bases at V and 2 bases at J, with 18 bases in the middle. The CDR3 is 16 residues long. This CDR3 is CASSPGRGAKNYGYTF. As DNA, the CDR3 is TGTGCCAGCAGCCCGGGGCGGGGGGCGAAAAACTATGGCTACACCTTC.

The chain uses TRBV27 and TRBJ2-5; TRBD2 agrees at 8 bases. Trimming at V came to 6 bases and at J to 0 bases, leaving 15 bases not matched to a gene. Looked up from germline, CDR1 is MNHEY and CDR2 is SMNVEV (reference sequence). The CDR3 totals 18 residues. CDR3 protein: CASRPSLTLAGNQETQYF. The CDR3 coding sequence is TGTGCCAGCAGACCCAGCCTAACCTTAGCGGGGAACCAAGAGACCCAGTACTTC.

This chain joins TRBV6-4 and TRBJ2-1, with D possibly TRBD2 on 6 matching bases. Germline CDR1 reads MRHNA; CDR2 reads SNTAGT. With 4 bases removed from V and 6 bases from J, the gap between germline ends came to 13 bases. CDR3 length equals 14 residues. CDR3 sequence (DNA): TGTGCCAGCAGTGTTGCGGGAAGCGGCAATGAGCAGTTCTTC. Translated, it gives CASSVAGSGNEQFF.

This rearrangement joins TRBV2 to TRBJ2-3; D is ambiguous. The CDR3 is 13 amino acids. V lost 8 bases and J lost 3, with 12 bases in between. Germline V lookup: CDR1 SNHLY, CDR2 FYNNEI. CDR3 amino acids: CASASQRTDTQYF. For the CDR3, the DNA is TGTGCCAGCGCGTCTCAAAGAACAGATACGCAGTATTTT.

V and J are TRBV28 and TRBJ2-1; perhaps TRBD2 as D (6 bases). CDR1 is MDHEN, CDR2 SYDVKM, per germline. The CDR3 length is 15 residues. V shed 5 bases and J shed 6 bases, with 17 bases lying between them. CDR3 sequence: CASSPLSGLFNEQFF. Written as DNA, the CDR3 is TGTGCCAGCAGTCCCCTTAGCGGACTCTTCAATGAGCAGTTCTTC.

This sequence joins TRBV5-4 and TRBJ2-7, with 10 nucleotides matching TRBD1. V was pared by 0 bases and J by 6 bases, with 3 bases of the junction left unmatched. CDR3 size: 14 residues. Germline V gene lookup returns CDR1 SGHNT and CDR2 YYREEE (reference sequence). CDR3 loop: CASSLGQGASEQYF. Here the CDR3 DNA reads TGTGCCAGCAGCTTGGGACAGGGGGCGAGCGAGCAGTACTTC.

The chain is built from TRBV7-9 and TRBJ1-4; D is possibly TRBD1 (6 bases). This CDR3 contains 14 residues. Germline V gene sequence: CDR1 SEHNR, CDR2 FQNEAQ (reference sequence). Trimming pared 4 bases from V and 8 bases from J, leaving 14 bases between. The CDR3 DNA follows: TGTGCCAGCAGCTCGGACAGCCTGAGGGAAAAACTGTTTTTT. Residues: CASSSDSLREKLFF.

This chain links TRBV30 with TRBJ1-2, with unresolved D. V dropped 0 bases and J dropped 4 bases, with 15 bases sitting between them. Germline-derived CDR1 and CDR2 are GTSNPN and SVGIG (reference sequence). The CDR3 is 15 amino acids. The CDR3 sequence: CAWSVRSLSSYGYTF. The CDR3 coding sequence is TGTGCCTGGAGTGTACGTTCGCTTTCTAGCTATGGCTACACCTTC.

The chain uses TRBV28 and TRBJ2-5; 10 positions match TRBD1. Unmatched junction bases numbered 6, after V lost 6 bases and J lost 5 bases. The CDR3 runs 14 residues. Germline V gene lookup returns CDR1 MDHEN and CDR2 SYDVKM. The CDR3 sequence: CASRLTGGYETQYF. CDR3 nucleotides: TGTGCCAGCAGACTGACAGGGGGCTATGAGACCCAGTACTTC.

The V call is TRBV25-1, the J call TRBJ1-6; no clear D. This CDR3 is built from 14 residues. The V and J ends lost 10 bases and 0 bases respectively, with 10 bases between them. CDR1 and CDR2 from the germline V gene are MGHDK and SYGVNS. The CDR3 protein is CATSSRSYNSPLHF. The CDR3 nucleotides read TGTGCCACCTCCAGTCGCTCCTATAATTCACCCCTCCACTTT.

The chain couples TRBV9 to TRBJ2-2, with 8 nucleotides matching TRBD1. The CDR3 length is 16 residues. V gave up 3 bases and J gave up 5 bases; unmatched junction bases: 9. Per the germline V gene, CDR1 is SGDLS and CDR2 is YYNGEE. The CDR3 spells CASSGYGTGGTGELFF. In DNA, the CDR3 is TGTGCCAGCAGCGGATACGGAACAGGGGGGACCGGGGAGCTGTTTTTT.

V gene TRBV2 combines with J gene TRBJ2-5; D is perhaps TRBD1 (6 bases). Trimming removed 5 bases from V and 4 bases from J, with 11 bases in between. The CDR3 loop spans 13 amino acids. Per germline, CDR1 SNHLY and CDR2 FYNNEI. The CDR3 region is CASSWKGGETQYF. CDR3 bases: TGTGCCAGCAGTTGGAAAGGGGGAGAGACCCAGTACTTC. The full variable domain, with the rest looked up from reference TRBV2 and TRBJ2-5, is EPEVTQTPSHQVTQMGQEVILRCVPISNHLYFYWYRQILGQKVEFLVSFYNNEISEKSEIFDDQFSVERPDGSNFTLKIRSTKLEDSAMYFCASSWKGGETQYFGPGTRLLVL.

The J gene is TRBJ1-1, the V gene TRBV5-4; a weak D match, TRBD1 (5 bases). V lost 3 bases to trimming and J lost 1 base, with 7 bases between them. The CDR3 sequence is 13 residues long. From germline, CDR1 is SGHNT and CDR2 YYREEE (reference sequence). CDR3 protein: CASSYDRNTEAFF. The CDR3 DNA follows: TGTGCCAGCAGCTATGACAGGAACACTGAAGCTTTCTTT. Looking up the rest from reference TRBV5-4 and TRBJ1-1 gives the full variable domain: ETGVTQSPTHLIKTRGQQVTLRCSSQSGHNTVSWYQQALGQGPQFIFQYYREEENGRGNFPPRFSGLQFPNYSSELNVNALELDDSALYLCASSYDRNTEAFFGQGTRLTVV.

This clone was seen once. The chain couples TRBV4-1 to TRBJ1-2; possibly TRBD1 for D (5 bases). V was shortened by 2 bases and J by 4 bases, with 14 bases between the two germline ends. CDR3 length: 15 amino acids. Germline lookup yields CDR1 MGHRA and CDR2 YSYEKL. CDR3 in DNA: TGCGCCAGCAGCCAATCCAGGGTCGGGGGCTATGGCTACACCTTC. Protein product: CASSQSRVGGYGYTF.

The chain uses TRBV4-1 and TRBJ2-7; 15 bases align to TRBD2. This CDR3 is 16 amino acids long. V shed 5 bases, J shed 6 bases, and the junction held 8 bases outside the gene matches. Germline V gene lookup returns CDR1 MGHRA and CDR2 YSYEKL. The CDR3 region has the DNA TGCGCCAGCAGCAGGGACAGGGGACTAGCGGGAGGCGAGCAGTACTTC. Translated: CASSRDRGLAGGEQYF.

This clone was counted once. The V and J genes are TRBV2 and TRBJ2-1; 9 nucleotides align to TRBD2. The V gene end was trimmed by 3 bases and the J gene end by 1 base; junction bases not matched to a gene: 1. Germline CDR1 reads SNHLY; CDR2 reads FYNNEI. CDR3 length equals 15 residues. The CDR3 reads CASSDLAGSYNEQFF. CDR3 DNA: TGTGCCAGCAGTGACCTAGCGGGGTCCTACAATGAGCAGTTCTTC.

The gene calls are TRBV7-6 and TRBJ2-3, with TRBD2 matching 13 bases. Trimming at V came to 3 bases and at J to 3 bases, leaving 3 bases not matched to a gene. Germline V gene sequence: CDR1 SGHVS, CDR2 FNYEAQ. The CDR3 spans 16 residues. DNA for the CDR3: TGTGCCAGCAGCTTCTTGACTAGCGGGGGGACAGATACGCAGTATTTT. The encoded protein is CASSFLTSGGTDTQYF.